This TCR beta chain was identified during a study of blood T cell repertoires in COVID-19. Study-wide background: Material from acute and convalescent COVID-19 was sourced from the United States, Italy and Spain. In each case, the material was cDNA or gDNA derived from T cells, B-cell-depleted T cells, or PBMCs.

Profiling relied on immunoSEQ multiplex PCR, and the TCRdb table lists in-frame clones only, not all of them. This table holds around 45,000 clones, nearly 70% found once. Trimming left V 7 bases short and J 6 bases short, with 22 bases between. CDR1 SNHLY and CDR2 FYNNEI come from the germline V gene. The CDR3 totals 17 residues. The chain uses TRBV2 and TRBJ1-6; no reliable D call. The specimen was peripheral blood. The receptor was derived from a man aged 80 or over with acute or convalescent COVID-19. CDR3 amino acids: CASIQGGVRTGNSPLHF. Here the CDR3 DNA reads TGTGCCAGCATCCAAGGTGGGGTGCGGACTGGTAATTCACCCCTCCACTTT.